This T cell receptor (beta chain) comes out of a study of cytomegalovirus exposure and HLA in healthy donors. A note on this clone: Its antigen is not known.

Overall study results and limits: It was reportedly the case that the classifier diagnosed cytomegalovirus status with high specificity and sensitivity. Earlier analysis yielded a pattern in which most TCR beta V segments were productive about 87% or about 30% of the time.

It was healthy bone marrow donors who served as donors. PCR primers comprised 60 Vbeta and 13 Jbeta primers. Only in-frame clones appear in the TCRdb table, and some are missing; sequencing was by immunoSEQ multiplex PCR. The sample records about 170,000 clones, over 70% being singletons. The CDR3 extends over 16 amino acids. Trimming took 2 bases from V and 1 from J, leaving 17 bases between them. From germline, CDR1 is SQVTM and CDR2 ANQGSEA. The clonotype originates from a boy between 2 and 10 years old in good health and CMV-seronegative. The sequencing sample was made of PBMCs. This chain connects TRBV29-1 to TRBJ1-2, with D tentatively TRBD1 (5 bases). The CDR3 DNA is TGCAGCGTTGAATCTCCAGGGCCTCATATTAACTATGGCTACACCTTC. Translated: CSVESPGPHINYGYTF.